The rows below give T cell receptor beta chains drawn from one sample of a study of CD8+ T cells in alopecia areata. The table came from immunoSEQ multiplex PCR; TCRdb's copy has only in-frame clones and leaves some out. The repertoire includes over 95,000 clones, 45% to 65% of them detected once, and 3% to 3.5% sits in the top ten. This material consisted of CD4+ T cells sorted from blood, taken at week 24, from a patient treated with tofacitinib. The source is a human donor with alopecia areata. CDR3s include the opening cysteine and the closing phenylalanine or tryptophan.

J gene,V gene,CDR3 length,CDR3 protein
TRBJ2-5,TRBV30,11,CAWSTSETQYF
TRBJ2-5,TRBV15,13,CATSGTAQETQYF
TRBJ1-2,TRBV5-6,15,CASSLVPGGSYGYTF
TRBJ2-7,TRBV6-5,14,CASSAGTDTYEQYF
TRBJ1-3,TRBV7-9,15,CASSPHGTSGNTIYF
TRBJ2-1,TRBV30,14,CAWAPDSLRNEQFF
TRBJ2-6,TRBV4-1,15,CASSRWESGANVLTF
TRBJ2-4,TRBV14,17,CASSQGVRGAAKNIQYF
TRBJ2-5,TRBV7-9,14,CASSPGLARETQYF
TRBJ2-1,TRBV10-3,17,CAISESALGLAVNEQFF
TRBJ1-1,TRBV10-3,12,CAISEGPGPAFF
TRBJ1-5,TRBV5-1,14,CASSPGQGNQPQHF
TRBJ1-2,TRBV29-1,9,CSEGYGYTF
TRBJ2-7,TRBV6-5,13,CASSFKASYEQYF
TRBJ2-1,TRBV2,12,CASSRGQGSGFF
TRBJ1-1,TRBV12-5,15,CASGLNTGSHTEAFF
TRBJ2-3,TRBV9,14,CASSVEQGEDTQYF
TRBJ2-1,TRBV11-2,14,CASSLDRTSDEQFF
TRBJ2-2,TRBV30,12,CAWSPVTGELFF
TRBJ1-1,TRBV7-2,14,CASSLGQMNTEAFF
TRBJ1-2,TRBV7-2,13,CASSLDRGNGYTF
TRBJ2-1,TRBV5-1,14,CASSLATSGGAMLF
TRBJ2-2,TRBV5-6,13,CASTEGGTGELFF
TRBJ1-5,TRBV5-1,14,CASSLLGIGQPQHF
TRBJ2-5,TRBV7-2,14,CASSSGAGQETQYF
TRBJ2-3,TRBV27,14,CASSLVETADTQYF
TRBJ2-7,TRBV9,13,CASSVDGSYEQYF
TRBJ1-1,TRBV5-6,15,CASSPRGTPNTEAFF
TRBJ2-1,TRBV25-1,17,CASSEWGGTSGNNEQFF
TRBJ2-5,TRBV10-3,13,CAIRLAGEETQYF
TRBJ1-4,TRBV30,13,CAWGRQSNEKLFF
TRBJ1-4,TRBV2,17,CASRADRGYATNEKLFF
TRBJ2-2,TRBV14,14,CASSQAQYTGELFF
TRBJ2-7,TRBV2,12,CASNFGGGEQYF
TRBJ1-1,TRBV5-1,13,CASSLEDRGPAFF
TRBJ2-1,TRBV7-2,14,CASSSSGGNNEQFF
TRBJ2-7,TRBV15,17,CATSRDWRTGGSYEQYF
TRBJ1-6,TRBV28,15,CASSFPGAYNSPLHF
TRBJ1-4,TRBV5-1,15,CASSSSQGADGKLFF
TRBJ1-5,TRBV7-2,14,CASSPLNSNQPQHF
TRBJ2-1,TRBV5-1,14,CASSLATVPNEQFF
TRBJ2-5,TRBV7-2,15,CASSPPNGVQETQYF
TRBJ2-1,TRBV7-9,12,CASSLTGRRRFF
TRBJ2-7,TRBV27,15,CASRPRTGWSYEQYF